This is a list of T cell receptor beta chains from one sample in a study of T cells after posttransplantation cyclophosphamide. Repertoires were generated with immunoSEQ multiplex PCR, while TCRdb's copy carries only in-frame clones and drops some. The table lists some 43,000 clones, around 90% of them singletons. The sequences come from PBMCs, collected roughly 59 days after allogeneic stem cell transplant with posttransplant cyclophosphamide. These receptor sequences come from a male patient aged 60-69 years who received an allogeneic stem cell transplant from a related donor and was CMV-positive. The graft donor may have contributed some T cells. CDR3s include the opening cysteine and the closing phenylalanine or tryptophan. The order of the fields is D gene, J gene, clone size, V gene, CDR3 protein, CDR3 DNA. D genes are given only for firm matches. Some rows have no size entry. The others give once, few or many, or a class for an expanded clone.

TRBD2 TRBJ2-3 NA TRBV5-1 CASSNSGSTDTQYF TGCGCCAGCAGCAATAGCGGGAGCACAGATACGCAGTATTTT
NA TRBJ1-2 NA TRBV5-6 CASSDRSQGYTF TGTGCCAGCAGTGACAGGTCGCAGGGCTACACCTTC
TRBD1 TRBJ2-4 NA TRBV11-2 CTSSYIITGGADIQYF TGTACCAGCAGCTACATAATAACAGGGGGCGCCGACATTCAGTACTTC
NA TRBJ1-5 NA TRBV27 CASGEQGGNQPQHF TGTGCCAGCGGGGAACAGGGTGGCAATCAGCCCCAGCATTTT
NA TRBJ2-3 once TRBV19 CASIDYSDTQYF TGTGCCAGCATCGACTACTCAGATACGCAGTATTTT
TRBD2 TRBJ2-5 NA TRBV19 CASSKQRGSGGGTQYF TGTGCCAGTAGTAAACAGCGGGGGTCCGGCGGGGGGACCCAGTACTTC
TRBD2 TRBJ2-1 NA TRBV27 CASSGAVAGGLNEQFF TGTGCCAGCAGTGGGGCTGTAGCGGGGGGGCTCAATGAGCAGTTCTTC
NA TRBJ1-1 NA TRBV5-1 CASSSSGRDSTEAFF TGCGCCAGCAGCTCCTCCGGGAGGGATAGTACTGAAGCTTTCTTT
TRBD1 TRBJ1-2 few TRBV6-1 CASSATGGFGGYTF TGTGCCAGCTCCGCCACAGGGGGCTTCGGTGGCTACACCTTC
TRBD1 TRBJ2-7 NA TRBV6-5 CASSTSWGQGYEQYF TGTGCCAGCAGTACCAGTTGGGGACAGGGTTACGAGCAGTACTTC
TRBD2 TRBJ2-1 NA TRBV5-1 CASSTSWSGGYNEQFF TGCGCCAGCAGCACCTCTTGGAGCGGGGGTTACAATGAGCAGTTCTTC
NA TRBJ2-1 NA TRBV6-6 CASLRGPGRDNEQFF TGTGCCAGCCTCAGGGGACCAGGCCGAGACAATGAGCAGTTCTTC
TRBD1 TRBJ1-2 once TRBV5-1 CASSYLQGPPHYGYTF TGCGCCAGCAGCTACCTACAGGGGCCGCCTCACTATGGCTACACCTTC
NA TRBJ2-5 once TRBV21-1 CASSKDAGLRGLLSGETQYF TGTGCCAGCAGCAAAGACGCCGGCCTACGAGGACTCCTATCGGGGGAGACCCAGTACTTC
NA TRBJ2-1 NA TRBV5-1 CASSFLQADYNEQFF TGCGCCAGCAGCTTCTTACAGGCAGATTACAATGAGCAGTTCTTC
TRBD2 TRBJ2-3 NA TRBV2 CASSLRTSATDTQYF TGTGCCAGCAGTCTACGTACTAGCGCCACAGATACGCAGTATTTT
NA TRBJ2-2 once TRBV1 CTSSHYRQADLSNTGELFF TGCACCAGCAGCCATTACCGACAGGCCGACCTCTCTAACACCGGGGAGCTGTTTTTT
TRBD1 TRBJ2-3 NA TRBV27 CASSLEGAVTDTQYF TGTGCCAGCAGTTTAGAGGGGGCTGTTACAGATACGCAGTATTTT
NA TRBJ2-1 NA TRBV6-1 CASSEWAGAYNEQFF TGTGCCAGCAGTGAATGGGCGGGGGCGTACAATGAGCAGTTCTTC
NA TRBJ1-1 NA TRBV5-1 CASSRTGGGNTEAFF TGCGCCAGCAGCCGCACCGGGGGGGGAAATACTGAAGCTTTCTTT
TRBD1 TRBJ1-1 NA TRBV18 CASSPNQGAEAFF TGTGCCAGCTCACCTAATCAGGGGGCTGAAGCTTTCTTT
TRBD1 TRBJ1-2 few TRBV4-2 CASSQGDLQGAPGYTF TGTGCCAGCAGCCAAGGGGACTTACAGGGGGCTCCCGGCTACACCTTC
NA TRBJ2-3 NA TRBV5-1 CASSLLVTSTDTQYF TGCGCCAGCAGCTTACTCGTCACTAGCACAGATACGCAGTATTTT
NA TRBJ2-3 NA TRBV29-1 CSVEPGTDTQYF TGCAGCGTTGAACCCGGCACAGATACGCAGTATTTT
NA TRBJ2-5 NA TRBV14 CASSHALTITETQYF TGTGCCAGCAGCCACGCCCTGACTATAACAGAGACCCAGTACTTC
NA TRBJ1-2 NA TRBV5-6 CASSYVQGLYGYTF TGTGCCAGCAGCTACGTTCAGGGTCTCTATGGCTACACCTTC
NA TRBJ1-1 NA TRBV5-1 CASSLSGQSSTEAFF TGCGCCAGCAGCTTAAGTGGACAGTCGTCCACTGAAGCTTTCTTT
TRBD2 TRBJ2-5 NA TRBV29-1 CSVAKLAGGRETQYF TGCAGCGTAGCCAAACTAGCGGGGGGCAGGGAGACCCAGTACTTC
TRBD1 TRBJ1-5 NA TRBV11-3 CASSFQITGGSCLNQPQHF TGTGCCAGCAGCTTTCAAATCACAGGGGGCTCATGTCTCAATCAGCCCCAGCATTTT